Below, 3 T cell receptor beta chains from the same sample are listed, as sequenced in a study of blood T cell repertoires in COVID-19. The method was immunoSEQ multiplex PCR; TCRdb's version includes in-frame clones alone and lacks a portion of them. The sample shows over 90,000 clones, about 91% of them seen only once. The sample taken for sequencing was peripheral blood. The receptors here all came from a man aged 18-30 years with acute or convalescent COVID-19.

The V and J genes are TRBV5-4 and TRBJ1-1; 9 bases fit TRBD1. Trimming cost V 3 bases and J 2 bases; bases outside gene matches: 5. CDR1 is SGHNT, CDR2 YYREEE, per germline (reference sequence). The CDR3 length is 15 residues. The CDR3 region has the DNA TGTGCCAGCAGCTCCCCGGGACAGGGAAACACTGAAGCTTTCTTT. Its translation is CASSSPGQGNTEAFF.

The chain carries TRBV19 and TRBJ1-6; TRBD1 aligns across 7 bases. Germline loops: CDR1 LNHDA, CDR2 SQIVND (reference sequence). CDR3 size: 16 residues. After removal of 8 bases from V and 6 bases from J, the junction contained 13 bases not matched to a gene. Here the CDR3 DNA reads TGTGCCAGTTCTTTTCTCATGGGACAGAGTAATTCACCCCTCCACTTT. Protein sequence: CASSFLMGQSNSPLHF.

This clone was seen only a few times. This CDR3 reads CASSFPGLETQYF. DNA for the CDR3: TGTGCCAGCAGTTTCCCGGGACTGGAGACCCAGTACTTC. This chain uses TRBV25-1 with TRBJ2-5; maybe TRBD2 (6 bases). Trimming left V 5 bases short and J 5 bases short, with 12 bases between. The CDR3 spans 13 residues. The germline V gene encodes CDR1 MGHDK and CDR2 SYGVNS. The variable domain in full, with the rest retrieved from reference TRBV25-1 and TRBJ2-5, is EADIYQTPRYLVIGTGKKITLECSQTMGHDKMYWYQQDPGMELHLIHYSYGVNSTEKGDLSSESTVSRIRTEHFPLTLESARPSHTSQYLCASSFPGLETQYFGPGTRLLVL.